The rows below give T cell receptor beta chains drawn from one sample of a study of T-cell reconstitution after alpha-beta-depleted transplantation in children. Each CDR3 protein gets one entry after TCRdb re-called the PCR reads with MiXCR. The table records 440,000 or so distinct CDR3 sequences, 43% of them present only once. The sample here was PBMCs, taken before TCRalphabeta/CD19-depleted stem cell transplant. These receptors all come from a girl aged 2 to 9 with aplastic anemia, due to receive a stem cell transplant. CDR3s include the opening cysteine and the closing phenylalanine or tryptophan. Each record gives: D gene, J gene, clone size, V gene, CDR3 protein, CDR3 DNA. A D gene is named only where the DNA matches it firmly. Size tells how often a clone was seen (once, few, many) or the class of an expanded clone, and some rows leave it out.

-	TRBJ2-7	-	TRBV11-2	CASSPGTIGYEQYF	TGTGCCAGCAGCCCCGGGACGATCGGCTACGAGCAGTACTTC
-	TRBJ2-1	-	TRBV10-3	CAISTTNEQFF	TGTGCCATCAGTACCACCAATGAGCAGTTCTTC
TRBD2	TRBJ2-1	-	TRBV11-2	CASSPQPARLAGTSYNEQFF	TGTGCCAGCAGCCCTCAACCGGCGCGTCTAGCGGGAACGTCCTACAATGAACAGTTCTTC
-	TRBJ2-7	-	TRBV5-1	CASSEVAGRTFYEQYF	TGCGCCAGCAGCGAGGTGGCCGGACGGACGTTCTACGAGCAGTACTTC
-	TRBJ1-1	many	TRBV7-9	CASSLRVVREGEAFF	TGTGCCAGCAGCTTAAGGGTAGTAAGGGAGGGTGAAGCTTTCTTT
-	TRBJ2-1	-	TRBV20-1	CSALGLSEQFF	TGCAGTGCGCTAGGTCTCAGTGAGCAGTTCTTC
-	TRBJ1-6	many	TRBV12-3/TRBV12-4	CASSLRDTRNSPLHF	TGTGCCAGCAGTTTGCGGGACACAAGGAATTCACCCCTCCACTTT
-	TRBJ2-7	-	TRBV20-1	CSATKRQPSYEQYF	TGCAGTGCTACTAAAAGACAGCCCTCCTACGAGCAGTACTTC
TRBD2	TRBJ2-7	-	TRBV15	CATSFSGARYEQYF	TGTGCCACCAGCTTTAGCGGGGCTCGGTACGAGCAGTACTTC
-	TRBJ1-5	few	TRBV3-1	CASSQDILGGSNQPQHF	TGTGCCAGCAGCCAAGATATTTTAGGGGGGAGCAATCAGCCCCAGCATTTT
TRBD1	TRBJ1-4	once	TRBV10-2	CASSESGTGTAEKLFF	TGCGCCAGCAGTGAGTCTGGGACAGGGACGGCTGAAAAACTGTTTTTT
-	TRBJ1-1	-	TRBV20-1	CSADRDVILF	TGCAGTGCCGATAGGGATGTTATTCTCTTT
TRBD1	TRBJ1-5	few	TRBV6-1	CASSPRDSLSNQPQHF	TGTGCCAGCAGTCCCCGGGACAGCCTTAGCAATCAGCCCCAGCATTTT
TRBD2	TRBJ2-1	-	TRBV5-1	CASSARLAGAIYNEQFF	TGCGCCAGCAGCGCAAGACTAGCGGGGGCAATCTACAATGAGCAGTTCTTC
TRBD2	TRBJ2-1	-	TRBV4-2	CASSPGTSPDNEQFF	TGTGCCAGCAGCCCAGGGACTAGCCCTGACAATGAGCAGTTCTTC
TRBD2	TRBJ2-5	many	TRBV4-3	CASSQLLAGEEETQYF	TGCGCCAGCAGCCAGTTACTAGCGGGAGAGGAGGAGACCCAGTACTTC
-	TRBJ1-1	-	TRBV27	CASSPLGALGLNTEAFF	TGTGCCAGCAGTCCCCTCGGGGCTCTAGGGCTGAACACTGAAGCTTTCTTT
-	TRBJ2-1	few	TRBV20-1	CSAGVSGSSYNEQFF	TGCAGTGCTGGGGTTAGCGGAAGCTCCTACAATGAGCAGTTCTTC
TRBD2	TRBJ2-7	-	TRBV5-1	CASSLDTSGYEQYF	TGCGCCAGCAGCTTGGATACTAGCGGATACGAGCAGTACTTC
-	TRBJ2-3	-	TRBV10-3	CAISESGYLVTDTQYF	TGTGCCATCAGTGAGTCGGGGTACTTGGTCACAGATACGCAGTATTTT
-	TRBJ2-7	-	TRBV20-1	CSARFLARLSYEQYF	TGCAGTGCTAGATTCCTTGCGCGCTTGTCCTACGAGCAGTACTTC
-	TRBJ1-1	-	TRBV7-6	CASSRENEAFF	TGTGCCAGCAGCCGTGAAAATGAAGCTTTCTTT
-	TRBJ2-7	few	TRBV2	CASALGSTKIEYF	TGTGCCAGCGCCCTTGGTTCTACCAAGATTGAGTACTTC
TRBD1	TRBJ1-1	-	TRBV5-1	CASSLGIRDSHLNTEAFF	TGCGCCAGCAGCTTGGGTATCCGGGACAGCCACCTGAACACTGAAGCTTTCTTT
-	TRBJ2-2	-	TRBV12-2	CASRSYRGPNTGELFF	TGTGCAAGTCGCTCCTACAGGGGCCCGAACACCGGGGAGCTGTTTTTT